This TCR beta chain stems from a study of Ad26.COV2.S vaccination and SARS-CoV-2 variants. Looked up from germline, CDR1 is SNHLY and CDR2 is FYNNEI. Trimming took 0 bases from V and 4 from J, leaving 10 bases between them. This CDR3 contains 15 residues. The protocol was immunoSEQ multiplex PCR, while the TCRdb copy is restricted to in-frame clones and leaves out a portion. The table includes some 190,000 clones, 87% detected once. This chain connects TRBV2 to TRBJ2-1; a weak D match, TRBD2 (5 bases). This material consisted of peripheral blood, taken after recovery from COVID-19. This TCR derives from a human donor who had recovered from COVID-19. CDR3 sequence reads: CASSEAQLDYNEQFF. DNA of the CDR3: TGTGCCAGCAGTGAAGCGCAACTAGATTACAATGAGCAGTTCTTC.